This is a list of T cell receptor beta chains from one sample in a study of T cell repertoires in cytomegalovirus infection. TCRdb reprocessed the reads via MiXCR and lists one record per CDR3 protein. The sample shows nearly 650,000 distinct CDR3 sequences, roughly 24% of them seen only once. Input material: CD8+ T cells from PBMCs. These receptors were taken from a human donor in good health (CMV status not recorded). Some clones in this sample may be carry-over from other donors' samples. CDR3s include the opening cysteine and the closing phenylalanine or tryptophan. Fields, in order: J gene, clone size, D gene, V gene, CDR3 protein, CDR3 DNA. D genes are given only for firm matches. A clone size is listed for some rows: how often the clone was seen (once, few, many), or a class if it is expanded.

j_call: TRBJ1-1
clone_size: many
d_call: NA
v_call: TRBV4-1
cdr3_aa: CASSQDSSSPPGVRLNTEAFF
cdr3_nt: TGCGCCAGCAGCCAAGATTCTTCTTCTCCTCCAGGGGTCAGATTGAACACTGAAGCTTTCTTT

j_call: TRBJ1-1
clone_size: few
d_call: TRBD1
v_call: TRBV19
cdr3_aa: CASSTLPGQGTEAFF
cdr3_nt: TGTGCCAGTAGTACACTGCCGGGACAGGGGACTGAAGCTTTCTTT

j_call: TRBJ2-1
clone_size: NA
d_call: TRBD2
v_call: TRBV7-3
cdr3_aa: CASSLTSSGGHYNEQFF
cdr3_nt: TGTGCCAGCAGCTTAACCTCTAGCGGGGGGCATTACAATGAGCAGTTCTTC

j_call: TRBJ1-4
clone_size: NA
d_call: TRBD1
v_call: TRBV7-9
cdr3_aa: CTSRQTGIDEKLFF
cdr3_nt: TGTACCAGCAGACAGACAGGGATTGATGAAAAACTGTTTTTT

j_call: TRBJ2-1
clone_size: once
d_call: TRBD2
v_call: TRBV20-1
cdr3_aa: CSARDGGATIHEQFF
cdr3_nt: TGCAGTGCTAGAGACGGGGGGGCCACCATCCATGAGCAGTTCTTC

j_call: TRBJ2-7
clone_size: NA
d_call: NA
v_call: TRBV2
cdr3_aa: CASSEVVGRNSGEQYF
cdr3_nt: TGTGCCAGCAGTGAAGTCGTGGGGCGCAATTCGGGGGAGCAGTACTTC

j_call: TRBJ2-7
clone_size: many
d_call: NA
v_call: TRBV4-1
cdr3_aa: CASSQDSSYEQYF
cdr3_nt: TGCGCCAGCAGCCAAGATTCTAGCTACGAGCAGTACTTC

j_call: TRBJ2-5
clone_size: many
d_call: NA
v_call: TRBV28
cdr3_aa: CASTLNRLGETQYF
cdr3_nt: TGTGCCAGCACCCTGAACAGGCTCGGGGAGACCCAGTACTTC

j_call: TRBJ1-1
clone_size: many
d_call: NA
v_call: TRBV7-2
cdr3_aa: CASSLKGVTEAFF
cdr3_nt: TGTGCCAGCAGCTTGAAGGGGGTCACTGAAGCTTTCTTT

j_call: TRBJ2-7
clone_size: NA
d_call: NA
v_call: TRBV18
cdr3_aa: CASQNPGGAYEQYF
cdr3_nt: TGTGCCAGCCAAAATCCCGGGGGAGCGTACGAGCAGTACTTC

j_call: TRBJ2-2
clone_size: many
d_call: NA
v_call: TRBV11-1
cdr3_aa: CASSLLGPNTGELFF
cdr3_nt: TGTGCCAGCAGCTTGTTGGGTCCGAACACCGGGGAGCTGTTTTTT

j_call: TRBJ1-5
clone_size: NA
d_call: NA
v_call: TRBV6-5
cdr3_aa: CASARGGQPQHF
cdr3_nt: TGTGCCAGCGCCCGTGGGGGCCAGCCCCAGCATTTT

j_call: TRBJ2-3
clone_size: NA
d_call: TRBD2
v_call: TRBV6-1
cdr3_aa: CASSSGSGGADTQYF
cdr3_nt: TGTGCCAGCAGTTCCGGTAGCGGGGGGGCAGATACGCAGTATTTT

j_call: TRBJ2-5
clone_size: NA
d_call: NA
v_call: TRBV7-6
cdr3_aa: CASSLDVSEETQYF
cdr3_nt: TGTGCCAGCAGCTTAGACGTGAGTGAAGAGACCCAGTACTTC

j_call: TRBJ2-7
clone_size: NA
d_call: NA
v_call: TRBV6-8
cdr3_aa: CASRDWTYERYF
cdr3_nt: TGTGCCAGCAGGGACTGGACGTACGAGCGGTACTTC

j_call: TRBJ2-3
clone_size: NA
d_call: NA
v_call: TRBV7-9
cdr3_aa: CAIQRGRDTQYF
cdr3_nt: TGTGCCATCCAACGCGGAAGGGATACGCAGTATTTT

j_call: TRBJ2-7
clone_size: NA
d_call: TRBD1
v_call: TRBV7-9
cdr3_aa: CASSSTGQDAYEQYF
cdr3_nt: TGTGCCAGCAGCTCCACGGGACAGGATGCCTACGAGCAGTACTTC

j_call: TRBJ2-6
clone_size: few
d_call: NA
v_call: TRBV7-9
cdr3_aa: CASSLVAGANVLTF
cdr3_nt: TGTGCCAGCAGCTTAGTGGCTGGGGCCAACGTCCTGACTTTC

j_call: TRBJ1-5
clone_size: few
d_call: NA
v_call: TRBV29-1
cdr3_aa: CSVALRGFSNQPQHF
cdr3_nt: TGCAGCGTTGCCCTCAGGGGTTTCAGCAATCAGCCCCAGCATTTT

j_call: TRBJ2-1
clone_size: NA
d_call: NA
v_call: TRBV5-6
cdr3_aa: CASSPRRLMEFF
cdr3_nt: TGTGCCAGCAGCCCCCGGAGGCTGATGGAGTTCTTC

j_call: TRBJ2-5
clone_size: many
d_call: NA
v_call: TRBV7-6
cdr3_aa: CASVGGDFQTQYF
cdr3_nt: TGTGCCAGCGTGGGGGGCGACTTTCAGACCCAGTACTTC

j_call: TRBJ2-7
clone_size: few
d_call: TRBD2
v_call: TRBV20-1
cdr3_aa: CSARDGPGGARDEQYF
cdr3_nt: TGCAGTGCTAGAGATGGTCCGGGAGGGGCTCGGGACGAGCAGTACTTC

j_call: TRBJ2-1
clone_size: NA
d_call: NA
v_call: TRBV14
cdr3_aa: CASSQSRINEQFF
cdr3_nt: TGTGCCAGCAGCCAATCCAGGATCAATGAGCAGTTCTTC

j_call: TRBJ2-3
clone_size: few
d_call: TRBD1
v_call: TRBV15
cdr3_aa: CATSRADRGTDTQYF
cdr3_nt: TGTGCCACCAGCAGAGCCGACAGGGGCACAGATACGCAGTATTTT

j_call: TRBJ2-3
clone_size: NA
d_call: NA
v_call: TRBV19
cdr3_aa: CASSIDTGTASDTQYF
cdr3_nt: TGTGCCAGTAGTATAGATACCGGGACTGCCAGCGATACGCAGTATTTT

j_call: TRBJ2-1
clone_size: NA
d_call: TRBD2
v_call: TRBV6-6
cdr3_aa: CASSAGLAADNEQFF
cdr3_nt: TGTGCCAGCAGCGCGGGGCTAGCGGCCGACAATGAGCAGTTCTTC

j_call: TRBJ2-1
clone_size: few
d_call: NA
v_call: TRBV5-1
cdr3_aa: CASSLAMGSYNEQFF
cdr3_nt: TGCGCCAGCAGCTTGGCGATGGGCTCCTACAATGAGCAGTTCTTC

j_call: TRBJ2-2
clone_size: NA
d_call: NA
v_call: TRBV28
cdr3_aa: CASSTQTSRSRDPNTGELFF
cdr3_nt: TGTGCCAGCAGCACACAGACATCCCGGAGCAGAGATCCGAACACCGGGGAGCTGTTTTTT

j_call: TRBJ2-5
clone_size: many
d_call: NA
v_call: TRBV7-2
cdr3_aa: CASSLDIGLGETQYF
cdr3_nt: TGTGCCAGCAGCTTAGATATCGGGCTAGGGGAGACCCAGTACTTC

j_call: TRBJ2-5
clone_size: NA
d_call: TRBD1
v_call: TRBV6-2/TRBV6-3
cdr3_aa: CASSAPGTGSPTQYF
cdr3_nt: TGTGCCAGCAGTGCCCCCGGGACAGGGTCCCCGACCCAGTACTTC

j_call: TRBJ2-5
clone_size: NA
d_call: TRBD2
v_call: TRBV28
cdr3_aa: CASSFPPLSGEETQYF
cdr3_nt: TGTGCCAGCAGTTTCCCTCCACTTAGCGGGGAAGAGACCCAGTACTTC

j_call: TRBJ1-3
clone_size: NA
d_call: NA
v_call: TRBV7-9
cdr3_aa: CASSPDSGIPSGNTIYF
cdr3_nt: TGTGCCAGCAGCCCGGACTCAGGGATCCCCTCCGGAAACACCATATATTTT

j_call: TRBJ1-2
clone_size: few
d_call: NA
v_call: TRBV6-2/TRBV6-3
cdr3_aa: CASRPQSLRGYTF
cdr3_nt: TGTGCCAGCAGGCCCCAGTCTTTAAGGGGCTACACCTTC

j_call: TRBJ1-1
clone_size: few
d_call: NA
v_call: TRBV28
cdr3_aa: CASSWVTKGMNTEAFF
cdr3_nt: TGTGCCAGCAGTTGGGTCACTAAGGGGATGAACACTGAAGCTTTCTTT

j_call: TRBJ2-3
clone_size: few
d_call: TRBD1
v_call: TRBV6-5
cdr3_aa: CASSSSQGWGTDTQYF
cdr3_nt: TGTGCCAGCAGTTCCTCACAGGGGTGGGGTACAGATACGCAGTATTTT

j_call: TRBJ1-1
clone_size: many
d_call: NA
v_call: TRBV27
cdr3_aa: CASSFAGVYTEAFF
cdr3_nt: TGTGCCAGCAGTTTTGCGGGGGTGTACACTGAAGCTTTCTTT

j_call: TRBJ1-1
clone_size: NA
d_call: NA
v_call: TRBV27
cdr3_aa: CASSLPLGEAFF
cdr3_nt: TGTGCCAGCAGTTTACCGTTGGGTGAAGCTTTCTTT

j_call: TRBJ1-1
clone_size: NA
d_call: NA
v_call: TRBV7-9
cdr3_aa: CASSKHGGAVNTEAFF
cdr3_nt: TGTGCCAGCAGCAAACACGGGGGGGCGGTGAACACTGAAGCTTTCTTT

j_call: TRBJ2-5
clone_size: NA
d_call: TRBD2
v_call: TRBV10-3
cdr3_aa: CAISESNSGVLQETQYF
cdr3_nt: TGTGCCATCAGTGAGTCGAACAGCGGGGTCCTCCAAGAGACCCAGTACTTC

j_call: TRBJ2-1
clone_size: few
d_call: TRBD2
v_call: TRBV9
cdr3_aa: CASSVTSVRNEQFF
cdr3_nt: TGTGCCAGCAGCGTAACTAGCGTTAGGAATGAGCAGTTCTTC

j_call: TRBJ2-1
clone_size: NA
d_call: TRBD1
v_call: TRBV29-1
cdr3_aa: CSVYGTDLYNEQFF
cdr3_nt: TGCAGCGTCTACGGGACAGATCTATACAATGAGCAGTTCTTC

j_call: TRBJ1-6
clone_size: many
d_call: NA
v_call: TRBV7-2
cdr3_aa: CASGSGGPLHF
cdr3_nt: TGTGCCAGCGGGTCAGGCGGACCCCTCCACTTT

j_call: TRBJ2-2
clone_size: few
d_call: NA
v_call: TRBV20-1
cdr3_aa: CSARDHGATGELFF
cdr3_nt: TGCAGTGCTAGAGATCATGGGGCCACCGGGGAGCTGTTTTTT

j_call: TRBJ2-7
clone_size: NA
d_call: TRBD2
v_call: TRBV14
cdr3_aa: CASSHVSGGIHHEQYF
cdr3_nt: TGTGCCAGCAGCCACGTTAGCGGGGGGATCCACCACGAGCAGTACTTC

j_call: TRBJ2-1
clone_size: NA
d_call: TRBD1
v_call: TRBV5-4
cdr3_aa: CASSHPGQGEYNEQFF
cdr3_nt: TGTGCCAGCAGCCATCCGGGTCAGGGGGAATACAATGAGCAGTTCTTC

j_call: TRBJ2-7
clone_size: few
d_call: NA
v_call: TRBV3-1
cdr3_aa: CASSQPGKAYEQYF
cdr3_nt: TGTGCCAGCAGCCAACCGGGAAAGGCCTACGAGCAGTACTTC

j_call: TRBJ2-1
clone_size: NA
d_call: TRBD1
v_call: TRBV20-1
cdr3_aa: CSARYLRGTYNEQFF
cdr3_nt: TGCAGTGCTAGATACCTCAGGGGGACCTACAATGAGCAGTTCTTC

j_call: TRBJ1-6
clone_size: NA
d_call: NA
v_call: TRBV12-3/TRBV12-4
cdr3_aa: CASSSPRVGGGSSYNSPLHF
cdr3_nt: TGTGCCAGCAGTTCCCCGCGAGTGGGCGGCGGAAGCTCCTATAATTCACCCCTCCACTTT

j_call: TRBJ1-5
clone_size: NA
d_call: NA
v_call: TRBV28
cdr3_aa: CASTLTLLPEYSNQPQHF
cdr3_nt: TGTGCCAGCACCCTCACTCTCTTACCAGAGTATAGCAATCAGCCCCAGCATTTT

j_call: TRBJ2-7
clone_size: NA
d_call: NA
v_call: TRBV5-5
cdr3_aa: CASSPGQYLYNEQYF
cdr3_nt: TGTGCCAGCAGCCCTGGACAGTACCTCTACAATGAGCAGTACTTC

j_call: TRBJ1-4
clone_size: NA
d_call: NA
v_call: TRBV6-6
cdr3_aa: CASSYSGLVGDIVFF
cdr3_nt: TGTGCCAGCAGTTACTCGGGGTTAGTCGGGGACATCGTCTTTTTT

j_call: TRBJ2-1
clone_size: few
d_call: TRBD1
v_call: TRBV6-5
cdr3_aa: CASNSGGNSYNEQFF
cdr3_nt: TGTGCCAGCAATTCAGGGGGCAACTCCTACAATGAGCAGTTCTTC

j_call: TRBJ1-1
clone_size: few
d_call: TRBD1
v_call: TRBV10-3
cdr3_aa: CAISEPGQGERGEAFF
cdr3_nt: TGTGCCATCAGTGAACCCGGACAGGGGGAGAGGGGTGAAGCTTTCTTT

j_call: TRBJ1-1
clone_size: few
d_call: NA
v_call: TRBV6-2/TRBV6-3
cdr3_aa: CASRYVVRRDMNTEAFF
cdr3_nt: TGTGCCAGCAGATACGTGGTCCGCAGAGACATGAACACTGAAGCTTTCTTT

j_call: TRBJ1-2
clone_size: NA
d_call: NA
v_call: TRBV20-1
cdr3_aa: CSARPPFNRVGDGYTF
cdr3_nt: TGCAGTGCTAGACCACCCTTCAACAGGGTAGGAGACGGCTACACCTTC

j_call: TRBJ1-3
clone_size: few
d_call: NA
v_call: TRBV20-1
cdr3_aa: CSASDGRTIYF
cdr3_nt: TGCAGTGCTAGCGATGGGAGGACCATATATTTT

j_call: TRBJ1-3
clone_size: NA
d_call: NA
v_call: TRBV7-3
cdr3_aa: CASSLLWKGASSGNTIYF
cdr3_nt: TGTGCCAGCAGCTTATTGTGGAAAGGGGCGTCCTCTGGAAACACCATATATTTT

j_call: TRBJ1-1
clone_size: NA
d_call: NA
v_call: TRBV28
cdr3_aa: CASYEDSMNTEAFF
cdr3_nt: TGTGCCAGCTATGAAGACAGCATGAACACTGAAGCTTTCTTT

j_call: TRBJ2-5
clone_size: many
d_call: NA
v_call: TRBV7-6
cdr3_aa: CASSLYWQETQYF
cdr3_nt: TGTGCCAGCAGCCTCTATTGGCAAGAGACCCAGTACTTC